Sequencing of this T cell receptor (beta chain) was carried out in a study of cytomegalovirus exposure and HLA in healthy donors. Primers: 60 Vbeta forward and 13 Jbeta reverse. The data were produced by immunoSEQ multiplex PCR, yet TCRdb's version contains in-frame clones alone and is incomplete. The table has over 60,000 clones, 65% to 80% seen once. V was cut by 3 bases and J by 11 bases, with 16 bases left in between. Looked up from germline, CDR1 is LNHDA and CDR2 is SQIVND (reference sequence). The CDR3 has 14 residues. Regarding the study as a whole: Reports credit the classifier with highly specific, highly sensitive diagnosis of cytomegalovirus status.

Of note for this clone: As yet, its antigen is unknown.

The J gene is TRBJ1-4, the V gene TRBV19; D ambiguous. The source is a woman aged 25 to 39 in good health and CMV-seronegative. The sequencing input was PBMCs. CDR3 sequence (DNA): TGTGCCAGTAGTATCCTACTTGAGGATGGGAAACTGTTTTTT. Translating it yields CASSILLEDGKLFF.